The 11 T cell receptor beta chains presented below share a single source sample, sequenced in a study of vaccination effects on CD4 cells after COVID-19. The culture ran for roughly ten days, and then CD4+ T cells were isolated. Each participant received a vaccine that was either BNT162b2 or mRNA-1273, given as two doses. Sequencing used immunoSEQ multiplex PCR; TCRdb keeps in-frame clones, though not all of them. In the table there are 50,000 to 60,000 clones, 78% of which are singletons. Their target antigens are unknown. The specimen was CD4+ T cells from PBMCs cultured without peptide, collected after COVID-19 vaccination. All receptors come from a human donor who received a COVID-19 vaccine.

The chain joins TRBV6-5 to TRBJ1-2; D remains ambiguous. Trimming cost V 6 bases and J 6 bases, with 14 bases left between them. From germline, CDR1 is MNHEY and CDR2 SVGAGI. The CDR3 is 13 amino acids. The CDR3 region is CASSFPAGNGYTF. CDR3 nucleotide sequence: TGTGCCAGCAGCTTCCCGGCCGGGAATGGCTACACCTTC.

The CDR3, as DNA: TGCGCCAGCAGCATACCGGGACAGCAACAAGAGACCCAGTACTTC. This translates into CASSIPGQQQETQYF. V is TRBV5-1 and J is TRBJ2-5; 7 nucleotides agree with TRBD1. Trimming took 4 bases from V and 2 from J; bases not matched to a gene: 8. CDR3 size: 15 residues. CDR1 and CDR2 (germline): SGHRS, YFSETQ.

The chain recombines TRBV3-1 (or the pseudogene TRBV3-2) with TRBJ1-3; D is undetermined. V was pared by 0 bases and J by 4 bases, with 13 bases between. This CDR3 has 16 residues. The germline gives CDR1 LGHDT, CDR2 YNNKEL (reference sequence). CDR3 bases: TGTGCCAGCAGCCAAGAACGATTAGGGCTCGGAAACACCATATATTTT. Protein sequence: CASSQERLGLGNTIYF.

V gene TRBV7-9 combines with J gene TRBJ2-1; D is perhaps TRBD1 (5 bases). This CDR3 has 13 amino acids. Germline V gives CDR1 SEHNR, CDR2 FQNEAQ (reference sequence). V gave up 5 bases and J gave up 6 bases, with 11 bases separating them. The CDR3 loop is CASSPQGFNEQFF. The CDR3 DNA follows: TGTGCCAGCAGCCCCCAGGGATTCAATGAGCAGTTCTTC.

V gene TRBV6-6 combines with J gene TRBJ2-3; 10 nucleotides agree with TRBD2. This CDR3 comprises 15 residues. The germline V gene encodes CDR1 MNHNY and CDR2 SVGAGI (reference sequence). V lost 5 bases, J lost 5 bases, and 7 bases stayed unmatched. The CDR3 DNA reads as TGTGCCAGCAGTCAATTAAGCGGGAGGGGAGATACGCAGTATTTT. Protein: CASSQLSGRGDTQYF.

This clone was detected only once. The genes are TRBV4-2 and TRBJ2-5; D is uncertain. This CDR3 is built from 14 residues. Trimming removed 1 base from V and 4 bases from J, with 10 bases in between. Per the germline V gene, CDR1 is LGHNA and CDR2 is YNFKEQ. The CDR3 region has the DNA TGTGCCAGCAGCCAAGTCCCATCCGGAGAGACCCAGTACTTC. The encoded protein is CASSQVPSGETQYF.

Only a few counts were recorded for this clone. This chain uses TRBV9 with TRBJ2-7; 9 nucleotides align to TRBD1. In germline, CDR1 is SGDLS, CDR2 YYNGEE. This CDR3 has 14 amino acids. Germline trimming cut 0 bases from V and 4 bases from J; bases unmatched to any gene: 2. CDR3 protein: CASSVEQGAYEQYF. The CDR3, as DNA: TGTGCCAGCAGCGTAGAACAGGGGGCTTACGAGCAGTACTTC.

This clone was found a few times. V is TRBV6-2 or TRBV6-3 and J is TRBJ1-1, with D perhaps matching TRBD1 (6 bases). V was clipped by 0 bases and J by 8 bases, with 10 bases between them. Per the germline V gene, CDR1 is MNHEY and CDR2 is SVGEGT. CDR3 size: 13 residues. The CDR3 nucleotides are TGTGCCAGCAGTTACTCGAACAGGGCGGAAGCTTTCTTT. It encodes CASSYSNRAEAFF.

The genes are TRBV28 and TRBJ1-2; tentative D call: TRBD1 (5 bases). The CDR3 totals 16 residues. The V gene lost 3 bases and the J gene lost 2 bases, with 16 bases spanning the gap. Germline assignment: CDR1 MDHEN and CDR2 SYDVKM. CDR3 coding DNA: TGTGCCAGCAGTTTCATCACCCGCCAGGGCAACTATGGCTACACCTTC. This gives the protein CASSFITRQGNYGYTF.

This clone was counted once. The V and J genes are TRBV28 and TRBJ2-5, with TRBD1 matching over 7 bases. V was clipped by 6 bases and J by 1 base; unmatched bases: 8. Germline V gene data show CDR1 as MDHEN and CDR2 as SYDVKM. The length of the CDR3 is 15 residues. CDR3 bases: TGTGCCAGCAGCCCCGGGACAGCACCCCAAGAGACCCAGTACTTC. This translates into CASSPGTAPQETQYF.

The chain has TRBV7-2 and TRBJ1-5, with TRBD1 matching 7 bases. Unmatched junction bases numbered 8, after V lost 5 bases and J lost 7 bases. CDR1 SGHTA and CDR2 FQGNSA come from the germline V gene. This CDR3 comprises 14 residues. This CDR3 is CASSPRQGSQPQHF. As DNA, the CDR3 is TGTGCCAGCAGCCCCAGACAGGGTAGCCAGCCCCAGCATTTT.